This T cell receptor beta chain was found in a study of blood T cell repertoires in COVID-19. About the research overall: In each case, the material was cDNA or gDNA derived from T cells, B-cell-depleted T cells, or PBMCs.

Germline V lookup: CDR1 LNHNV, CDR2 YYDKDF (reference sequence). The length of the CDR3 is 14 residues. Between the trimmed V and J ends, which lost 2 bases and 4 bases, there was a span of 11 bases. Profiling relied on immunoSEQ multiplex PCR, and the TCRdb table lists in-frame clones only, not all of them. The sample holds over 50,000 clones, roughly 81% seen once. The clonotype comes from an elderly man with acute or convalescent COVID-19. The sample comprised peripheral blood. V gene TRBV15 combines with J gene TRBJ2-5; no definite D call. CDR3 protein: CATSRYNRLETQYF. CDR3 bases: TGTGCCACCAGCAGATATAATCGGTTAGAGACCCAGTACTTC.